The T cell receptor (beta chain) under discussion was sequenced for a study of regulatory T cells in long-lasting Graves disease. Across the study: Graves' patients, newly diagnosed, had taken antithyroid drugs under 3 months.

Time point of the sample: newly diagnosed GD, antithyroid drugs for less than 3 months. RNA from PBMCs was the source of the TCR library. Arm-PCR of CDR3 regions and iRepertoire HTBI primers were the basis on which TCR beta libraries were built. TCRdb passed the multiplex PCR reads through MiXCR, listing each CDR3 protein once. The sample includes approximately 400,000 distinct CDR3 sequences, about 15% of them seen just once. Overall study results and limits: Patients with persistent disease showed a bias toward TRBV28, TRBJ1-2 and TRBJ2-5. Relative to newly diagnosed Graves' patients, persistent ones had lower TCR diversity. Persistent patients shared more public clonotypes (2,741) than newly diagnosed patients (roughly 960).

V gave up 6 bases and J gave up 7 bases, with 16 bases separating them. This CDR3 is 14 amino acids long. This clonotype was detected many times. Its antigen is still unknown. The sample was also linked to a second study, of T cells in Graves' hyperthyroidism and ophthalmopathy.

This chain uses TRBV12-3 or TRBV12-4 with TRBJ1-3; a weak D match, TRBD1 (5 bases). This receptor was taken from a young woman with Graves disease. The sequenced sample was peripheral blood mononuclear cells (PBMCs), obtained at new diagnosis, from a patient treated with antithyroid drugs. DNA of the CDR3: TGTGCCAGCAGCCCTCCGGGTGGGGGGAACACCATATATTTT. Protein product: CASSPPGGGNTIYF.